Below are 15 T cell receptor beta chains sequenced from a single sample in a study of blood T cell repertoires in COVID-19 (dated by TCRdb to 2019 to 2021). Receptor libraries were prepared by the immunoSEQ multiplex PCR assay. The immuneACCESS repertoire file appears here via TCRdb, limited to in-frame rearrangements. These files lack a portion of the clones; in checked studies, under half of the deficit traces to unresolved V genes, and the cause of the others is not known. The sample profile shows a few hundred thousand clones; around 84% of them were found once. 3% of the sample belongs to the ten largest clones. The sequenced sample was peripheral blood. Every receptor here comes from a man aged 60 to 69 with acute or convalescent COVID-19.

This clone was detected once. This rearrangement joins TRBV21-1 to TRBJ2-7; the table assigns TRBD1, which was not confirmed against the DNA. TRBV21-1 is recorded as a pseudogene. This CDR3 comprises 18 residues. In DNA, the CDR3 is TGTGCCAGCAGCCCCCGGCTCGGGAGGACAGGGGCTAACTACGAGCAGTACTTC. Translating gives CASSPRLGRTGANYEQYF.

CDR3 DNA: TGTGCCAGTAGTGTCAACAGGGTCAGTGATCTTCTCACTGAAGCTTTCTTT. Translated, it gives CASSVNRVSDLLTEAFF. The chain couples TRBV19 to TRBJ1-1; perhaps TRBD1 as D (6 bases). V lost 5 bases and J lost 4, with 23 bases in between. CDR3 length equals 17 residues. The germline V gene has CDR1 LNHDA and CDR2 SQIVND (reference sequence).

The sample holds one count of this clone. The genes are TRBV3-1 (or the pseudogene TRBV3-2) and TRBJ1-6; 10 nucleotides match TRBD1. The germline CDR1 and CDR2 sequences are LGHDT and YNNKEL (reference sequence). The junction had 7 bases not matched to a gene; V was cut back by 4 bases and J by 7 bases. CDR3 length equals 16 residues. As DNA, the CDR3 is TGTGCCAGCAGCCCAAGGGACAGGGGAGGGAATTCACCCCTCCACTTT. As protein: CASSPRDRGGNSPLHF.

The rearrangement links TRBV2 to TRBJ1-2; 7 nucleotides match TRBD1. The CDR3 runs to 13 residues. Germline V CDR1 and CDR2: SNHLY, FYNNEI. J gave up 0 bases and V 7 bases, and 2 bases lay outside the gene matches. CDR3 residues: CASMTGSNYGYTF. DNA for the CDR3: TGTGCCAGCATGACAGGGTCTAACTATGGCTACACCTTC.

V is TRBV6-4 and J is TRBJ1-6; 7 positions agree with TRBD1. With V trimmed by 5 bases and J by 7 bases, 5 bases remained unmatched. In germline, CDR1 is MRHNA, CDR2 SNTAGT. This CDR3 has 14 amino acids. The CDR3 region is CASSTGVENSPLHF. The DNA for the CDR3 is TGTGCCAGCAGTACAGGGGTGGAGAATTCACCCCTCCACTTT.

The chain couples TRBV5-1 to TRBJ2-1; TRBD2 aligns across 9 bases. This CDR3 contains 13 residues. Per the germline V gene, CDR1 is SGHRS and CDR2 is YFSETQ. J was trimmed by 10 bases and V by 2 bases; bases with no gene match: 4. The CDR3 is CASSFSSGGEQFF. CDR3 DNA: TGCGCCAGCAGCTTTTCCAGCGGGGGGGAGCAGTTCTTC.

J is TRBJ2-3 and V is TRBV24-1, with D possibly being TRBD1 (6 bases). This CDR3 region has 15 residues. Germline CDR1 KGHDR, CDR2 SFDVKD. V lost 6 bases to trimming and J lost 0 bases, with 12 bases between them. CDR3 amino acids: CATSPQGRSTDTQYF. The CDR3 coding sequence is TGTGCCACCAGTCCGCAGGGGCGTAGCACAGATACGCAGTATTTT.

The CDR3 DNA reads as TGTGCCAGCAGCTTTAGCCACCAAGGGGGTAGCTCCTATAATTCACCCCTCCACTTT. Residues: CASSFSHQGGSSYNSPLHF. The chain is built from TRBV7-2 and TRBJ1-6; D is perhaps TRBD1 (6 bases). V gave up 3 bases and J gave up 0 bases, with 18 bases separating them. Per the germline V gene, CDR1 is SGHTA and CDR2 is FQGNSA. The CDR3 consists of 19 residues.

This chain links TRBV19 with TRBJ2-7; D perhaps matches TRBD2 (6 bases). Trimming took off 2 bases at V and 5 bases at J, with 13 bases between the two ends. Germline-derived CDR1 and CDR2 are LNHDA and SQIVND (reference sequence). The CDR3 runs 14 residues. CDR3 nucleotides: TGTGCCAGTAGTATAAGGGGACTCGGTGACGAGCAGTACTTC. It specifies CASSIRGLGDEQYF.

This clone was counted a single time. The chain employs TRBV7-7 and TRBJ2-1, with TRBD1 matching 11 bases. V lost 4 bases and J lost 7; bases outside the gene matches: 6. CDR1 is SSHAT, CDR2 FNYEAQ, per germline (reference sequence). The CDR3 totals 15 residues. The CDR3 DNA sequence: TGTGCCAGCAGCTCCGGGGGACAGGGGGGAAATGAGCAGTTCTTC. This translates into CASSSGGQGGNEQFF.

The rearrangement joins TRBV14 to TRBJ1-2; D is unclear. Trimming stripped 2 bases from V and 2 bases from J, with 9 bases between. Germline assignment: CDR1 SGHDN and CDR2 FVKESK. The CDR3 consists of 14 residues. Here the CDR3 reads CASSQRPGNYGYTF. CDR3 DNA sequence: TGTGCCAGCAGCCAACGACCGGGGAACTATGGCTACACCTTC.

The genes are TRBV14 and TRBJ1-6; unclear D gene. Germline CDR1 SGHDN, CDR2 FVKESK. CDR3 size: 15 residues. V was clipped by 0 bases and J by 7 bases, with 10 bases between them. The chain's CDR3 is CASSQDFSPNSPLHF. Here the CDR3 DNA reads TGTGCCAGCAGCCAAGATTTTTCTCCCAATTCACCCCTCCACTTT.

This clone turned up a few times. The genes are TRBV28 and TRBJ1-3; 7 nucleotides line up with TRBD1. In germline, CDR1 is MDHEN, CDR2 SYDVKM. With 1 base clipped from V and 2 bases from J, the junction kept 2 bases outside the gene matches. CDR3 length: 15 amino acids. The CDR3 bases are TGTGCCAGCAGTTTATTACAGGGGACTGGAAACACCATATATTTT. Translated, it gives CASSLLQGTGNTIYF.

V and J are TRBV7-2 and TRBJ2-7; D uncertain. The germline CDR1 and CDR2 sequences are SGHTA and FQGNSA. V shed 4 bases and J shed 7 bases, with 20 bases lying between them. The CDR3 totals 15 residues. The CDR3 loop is CASSSHPGFPAEQYF. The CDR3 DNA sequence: TGTGCCAGCAGCTCCCACCCCGGGTTCCCAGCGGAGCAGTACTTC.

The CDR3 DNA is TGTGCCAGTAGTGTAACCGGGACAACGAATTCACCCCTCCACTTT. Residues: CASSVTGTTNSPLHF. The chain couples TRBV19 to TRBJ1-6, with D perhaps matching TRBD1 (6 bases). CDR1 and CDR2 from the germline V gene are LNHDA and SQIVND (reference sequence). The CDR3 covers 15 residues. Trimming pared 5 bases from V and 7 bases from J, leaving 15 bases between.